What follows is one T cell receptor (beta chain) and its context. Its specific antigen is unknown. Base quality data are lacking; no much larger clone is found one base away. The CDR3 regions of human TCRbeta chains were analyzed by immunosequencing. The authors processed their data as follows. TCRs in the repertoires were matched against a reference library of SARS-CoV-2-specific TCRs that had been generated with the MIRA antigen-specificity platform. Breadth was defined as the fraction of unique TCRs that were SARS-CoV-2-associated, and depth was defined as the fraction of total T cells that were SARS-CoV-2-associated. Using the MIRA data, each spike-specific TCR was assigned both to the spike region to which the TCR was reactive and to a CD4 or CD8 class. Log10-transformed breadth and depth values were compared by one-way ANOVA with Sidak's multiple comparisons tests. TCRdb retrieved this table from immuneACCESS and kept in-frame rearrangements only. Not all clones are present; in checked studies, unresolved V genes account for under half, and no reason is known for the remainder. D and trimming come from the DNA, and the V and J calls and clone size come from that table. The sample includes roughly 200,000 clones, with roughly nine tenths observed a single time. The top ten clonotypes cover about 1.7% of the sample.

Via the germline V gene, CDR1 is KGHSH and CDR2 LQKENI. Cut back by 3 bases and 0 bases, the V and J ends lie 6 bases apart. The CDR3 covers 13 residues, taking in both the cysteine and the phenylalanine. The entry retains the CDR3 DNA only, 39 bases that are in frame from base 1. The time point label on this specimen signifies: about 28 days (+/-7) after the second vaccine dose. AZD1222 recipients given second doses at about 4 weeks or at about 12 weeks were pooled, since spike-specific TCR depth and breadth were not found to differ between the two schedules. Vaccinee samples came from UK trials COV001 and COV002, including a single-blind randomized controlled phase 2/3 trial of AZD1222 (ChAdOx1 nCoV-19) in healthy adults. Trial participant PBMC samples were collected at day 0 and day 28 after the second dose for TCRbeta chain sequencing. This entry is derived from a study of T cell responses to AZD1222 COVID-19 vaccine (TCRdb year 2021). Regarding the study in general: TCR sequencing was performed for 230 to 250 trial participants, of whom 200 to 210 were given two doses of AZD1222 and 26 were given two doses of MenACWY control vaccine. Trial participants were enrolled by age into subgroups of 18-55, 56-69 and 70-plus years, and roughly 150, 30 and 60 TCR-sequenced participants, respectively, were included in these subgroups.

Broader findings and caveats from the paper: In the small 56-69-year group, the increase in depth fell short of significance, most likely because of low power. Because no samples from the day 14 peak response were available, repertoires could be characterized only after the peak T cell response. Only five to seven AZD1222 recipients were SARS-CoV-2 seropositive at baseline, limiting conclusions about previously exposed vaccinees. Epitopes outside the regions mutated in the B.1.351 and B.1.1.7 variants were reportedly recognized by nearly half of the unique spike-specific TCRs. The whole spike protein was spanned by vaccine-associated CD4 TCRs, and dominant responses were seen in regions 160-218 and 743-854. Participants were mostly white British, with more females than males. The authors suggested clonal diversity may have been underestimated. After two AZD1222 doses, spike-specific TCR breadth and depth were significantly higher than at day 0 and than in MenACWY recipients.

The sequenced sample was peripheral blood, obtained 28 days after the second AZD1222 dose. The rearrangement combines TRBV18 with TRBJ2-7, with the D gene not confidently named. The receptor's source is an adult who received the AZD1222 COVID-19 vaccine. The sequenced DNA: TGTGCCAGCTCACCCGGGTACTCCTACGAGCAGTACTTC. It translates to CASSPGYSYEQYF.